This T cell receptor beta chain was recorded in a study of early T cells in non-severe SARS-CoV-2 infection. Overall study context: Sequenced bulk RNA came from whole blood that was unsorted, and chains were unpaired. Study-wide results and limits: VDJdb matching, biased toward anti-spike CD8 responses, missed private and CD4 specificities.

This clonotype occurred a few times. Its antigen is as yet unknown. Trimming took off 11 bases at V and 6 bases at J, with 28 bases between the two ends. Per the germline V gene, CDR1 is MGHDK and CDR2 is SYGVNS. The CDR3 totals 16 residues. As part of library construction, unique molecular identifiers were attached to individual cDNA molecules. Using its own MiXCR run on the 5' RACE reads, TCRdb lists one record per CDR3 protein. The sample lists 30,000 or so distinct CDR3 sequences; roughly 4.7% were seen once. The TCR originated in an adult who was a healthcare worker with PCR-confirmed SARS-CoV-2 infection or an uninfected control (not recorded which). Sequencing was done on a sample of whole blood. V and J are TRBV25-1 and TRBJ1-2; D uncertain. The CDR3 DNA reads TGTGCCGAGTCTCAAGAAAGGCTCCTTACTATTCATGGCTACACCTTC. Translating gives CAESQERLLTIHGYTF.